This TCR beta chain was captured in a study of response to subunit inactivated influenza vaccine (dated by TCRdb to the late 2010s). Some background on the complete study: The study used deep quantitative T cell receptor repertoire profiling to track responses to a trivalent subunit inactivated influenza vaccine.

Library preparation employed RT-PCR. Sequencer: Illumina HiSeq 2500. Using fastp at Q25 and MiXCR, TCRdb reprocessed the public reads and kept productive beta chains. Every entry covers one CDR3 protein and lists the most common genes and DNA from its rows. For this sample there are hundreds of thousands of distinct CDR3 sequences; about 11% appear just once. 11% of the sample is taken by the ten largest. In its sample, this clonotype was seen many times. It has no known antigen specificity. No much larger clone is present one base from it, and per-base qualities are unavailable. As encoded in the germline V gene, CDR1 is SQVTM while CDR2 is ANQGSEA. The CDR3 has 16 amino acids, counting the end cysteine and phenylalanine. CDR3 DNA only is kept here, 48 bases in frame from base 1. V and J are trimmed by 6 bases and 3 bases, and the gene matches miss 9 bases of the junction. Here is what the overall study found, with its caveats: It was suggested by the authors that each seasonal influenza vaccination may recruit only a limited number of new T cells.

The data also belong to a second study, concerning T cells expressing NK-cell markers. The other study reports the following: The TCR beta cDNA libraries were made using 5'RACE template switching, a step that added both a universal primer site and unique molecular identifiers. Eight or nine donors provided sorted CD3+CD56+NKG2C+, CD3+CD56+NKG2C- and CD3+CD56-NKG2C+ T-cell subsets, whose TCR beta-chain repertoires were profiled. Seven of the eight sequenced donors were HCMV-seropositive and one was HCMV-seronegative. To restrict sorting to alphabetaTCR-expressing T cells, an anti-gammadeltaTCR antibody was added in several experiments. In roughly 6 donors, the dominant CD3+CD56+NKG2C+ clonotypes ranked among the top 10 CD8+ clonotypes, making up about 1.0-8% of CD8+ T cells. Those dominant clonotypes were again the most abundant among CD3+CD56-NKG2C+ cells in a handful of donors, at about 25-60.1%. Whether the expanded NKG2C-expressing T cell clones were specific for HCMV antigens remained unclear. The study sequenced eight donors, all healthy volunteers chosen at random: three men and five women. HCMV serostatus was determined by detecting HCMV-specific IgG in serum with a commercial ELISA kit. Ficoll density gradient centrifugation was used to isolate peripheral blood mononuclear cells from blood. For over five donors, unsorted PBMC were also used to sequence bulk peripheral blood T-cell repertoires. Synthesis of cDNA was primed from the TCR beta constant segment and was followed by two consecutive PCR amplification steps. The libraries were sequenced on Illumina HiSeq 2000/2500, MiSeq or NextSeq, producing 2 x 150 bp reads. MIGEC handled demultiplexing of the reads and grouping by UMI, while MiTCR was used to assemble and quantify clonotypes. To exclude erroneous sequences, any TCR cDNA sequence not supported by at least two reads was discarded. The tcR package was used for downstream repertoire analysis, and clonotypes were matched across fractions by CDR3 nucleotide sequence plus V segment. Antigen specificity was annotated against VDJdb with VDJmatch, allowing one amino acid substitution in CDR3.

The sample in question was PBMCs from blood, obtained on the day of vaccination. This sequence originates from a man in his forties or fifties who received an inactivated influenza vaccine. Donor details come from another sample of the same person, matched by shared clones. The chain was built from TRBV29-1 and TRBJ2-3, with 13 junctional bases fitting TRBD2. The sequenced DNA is TGCAGCGTCACCAGGACTAGCGGGGGTGCGACAGATACGCAGTATTTT. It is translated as CSVTRTSGGATDTQYF.